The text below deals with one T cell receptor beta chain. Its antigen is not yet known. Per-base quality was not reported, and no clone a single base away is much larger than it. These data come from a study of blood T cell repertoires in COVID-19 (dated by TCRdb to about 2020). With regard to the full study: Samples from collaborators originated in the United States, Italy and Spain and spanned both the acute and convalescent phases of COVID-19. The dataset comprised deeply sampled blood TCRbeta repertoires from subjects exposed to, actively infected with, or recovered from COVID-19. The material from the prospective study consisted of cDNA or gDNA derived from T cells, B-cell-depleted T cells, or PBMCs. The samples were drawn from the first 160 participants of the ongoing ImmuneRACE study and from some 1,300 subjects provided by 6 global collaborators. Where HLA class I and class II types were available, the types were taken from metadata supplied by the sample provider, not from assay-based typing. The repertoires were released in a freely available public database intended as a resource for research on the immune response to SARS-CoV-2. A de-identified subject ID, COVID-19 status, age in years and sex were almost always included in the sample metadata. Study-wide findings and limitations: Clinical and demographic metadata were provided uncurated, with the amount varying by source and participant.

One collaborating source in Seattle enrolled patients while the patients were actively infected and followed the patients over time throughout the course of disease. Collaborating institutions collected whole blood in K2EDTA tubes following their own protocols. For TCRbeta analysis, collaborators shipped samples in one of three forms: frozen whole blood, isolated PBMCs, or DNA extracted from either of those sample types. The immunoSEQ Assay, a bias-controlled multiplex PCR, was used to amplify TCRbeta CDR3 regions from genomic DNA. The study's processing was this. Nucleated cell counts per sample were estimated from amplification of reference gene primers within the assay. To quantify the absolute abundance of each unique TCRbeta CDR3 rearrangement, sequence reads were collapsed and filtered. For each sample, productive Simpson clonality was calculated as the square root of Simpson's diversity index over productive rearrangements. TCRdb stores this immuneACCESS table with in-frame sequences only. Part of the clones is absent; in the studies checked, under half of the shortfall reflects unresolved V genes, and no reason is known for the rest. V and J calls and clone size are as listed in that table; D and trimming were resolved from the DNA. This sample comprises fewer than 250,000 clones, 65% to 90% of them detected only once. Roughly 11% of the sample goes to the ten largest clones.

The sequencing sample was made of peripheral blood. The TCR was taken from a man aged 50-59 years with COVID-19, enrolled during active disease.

The DNA reads as follows: TGTGCCAGCAGTTTGGCGGGGCAGCCCCAGCATTTT. Its amino acids are CASSLAGQPQHF. Here the chain combines TRBV28 and TRBJ1-5, with no confident D gene call. The trim is 3 bases for V and 7 bases for J, with a gap of 7 bases between the germline ends. The CDR3 runs 12 residues from the cysteine to the phenylalanine. Only the CDR3 region is kept as DNA, spanning 36 bases read in frame from base 1. Sequences MDHEN (CDR1) and SYDVKM (CDR2) are obtained from the germline V gene.